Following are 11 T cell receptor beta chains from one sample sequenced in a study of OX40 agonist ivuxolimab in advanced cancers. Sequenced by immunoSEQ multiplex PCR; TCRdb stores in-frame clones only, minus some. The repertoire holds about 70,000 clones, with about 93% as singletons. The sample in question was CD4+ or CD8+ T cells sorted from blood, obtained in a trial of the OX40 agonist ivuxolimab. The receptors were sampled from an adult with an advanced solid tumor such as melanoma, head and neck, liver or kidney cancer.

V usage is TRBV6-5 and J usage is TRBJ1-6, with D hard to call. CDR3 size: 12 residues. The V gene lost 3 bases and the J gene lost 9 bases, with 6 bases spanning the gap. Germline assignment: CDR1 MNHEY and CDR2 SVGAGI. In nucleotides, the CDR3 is TGTGCCAGCAGTTATGCCGGTTCACCCCTCCACTTT. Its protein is CASSYAGSPLHF.

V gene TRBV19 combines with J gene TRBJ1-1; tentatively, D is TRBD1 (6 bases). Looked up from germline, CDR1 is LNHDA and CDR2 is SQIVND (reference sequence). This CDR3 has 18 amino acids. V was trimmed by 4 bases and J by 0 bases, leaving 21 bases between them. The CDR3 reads CASSSKTGQGSMNTEAFF. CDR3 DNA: TGTGCCAGTAGTAGTAAGACAGGCCAGGGGTCCATGAACACTGAAGCTTTCTTT.

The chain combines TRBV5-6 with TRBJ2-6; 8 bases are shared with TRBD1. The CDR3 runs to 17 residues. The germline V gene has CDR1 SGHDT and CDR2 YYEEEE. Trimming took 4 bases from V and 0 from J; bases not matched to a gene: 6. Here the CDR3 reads CASSMGQVSSGANVLTF. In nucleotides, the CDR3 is TGTGCCAGCAGCATGGGACAGGTTAGCTCTGGGGCCAACGTCCTGACTTTC. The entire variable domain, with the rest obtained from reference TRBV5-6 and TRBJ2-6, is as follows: DAGVTQSPTHLIKTRGQQVTLRCSPKSGHDTVSWYQQALGQGPQFIFQYYEEEERQRGNFPDRFSGHQFPNYSSELNVNALLLGDSALYLCASSMGQVSSGANVLTFGAGSRLTVL.

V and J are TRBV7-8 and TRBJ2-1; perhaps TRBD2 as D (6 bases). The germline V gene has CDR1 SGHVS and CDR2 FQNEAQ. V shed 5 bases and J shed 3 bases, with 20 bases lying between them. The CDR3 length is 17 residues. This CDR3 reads CASSTLPGGAYYNEQFF. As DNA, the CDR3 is TGTGCCAGCAGCACCCTACCAGGAGGGGCCTACTACAATGAGCAGTTCTTC.

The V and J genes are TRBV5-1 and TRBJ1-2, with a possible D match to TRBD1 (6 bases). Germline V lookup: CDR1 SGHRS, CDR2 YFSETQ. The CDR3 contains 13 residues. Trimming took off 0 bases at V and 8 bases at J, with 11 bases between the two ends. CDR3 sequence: CASSLEAGVGYTF. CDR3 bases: TGCGCCAGCAGCTTGGAGGCAGGGGTCGGCTACACCTTC. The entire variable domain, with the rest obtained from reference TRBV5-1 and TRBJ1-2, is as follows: KAGVTQTPRYLIKTRGQQVTLSCSPISGHRSVSWYQQTPGQGLQFLFEYFSETQRNKGNFPGRFSGRQFSNSRSEMNVSTLELGDSALYLCASSLEAGVGYTFGSGTRLTVV.

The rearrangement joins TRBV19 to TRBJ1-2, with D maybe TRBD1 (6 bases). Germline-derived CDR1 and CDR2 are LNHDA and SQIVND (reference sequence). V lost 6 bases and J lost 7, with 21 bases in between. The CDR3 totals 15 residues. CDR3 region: CASSHYDARDTGYTF. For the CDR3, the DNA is TGTGCCAGTAGCCACTACGACGCGAGGGACACTGGCTACACCTTC.

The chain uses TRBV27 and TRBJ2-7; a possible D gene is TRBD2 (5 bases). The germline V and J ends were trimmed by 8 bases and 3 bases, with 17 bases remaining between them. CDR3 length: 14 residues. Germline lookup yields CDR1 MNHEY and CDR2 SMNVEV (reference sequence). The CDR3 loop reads CASSDGVKIYEQYF. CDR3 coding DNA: TGTGCCAGCTCTGACGGGGTAAAGATCTACGAGCAGTACTTC.

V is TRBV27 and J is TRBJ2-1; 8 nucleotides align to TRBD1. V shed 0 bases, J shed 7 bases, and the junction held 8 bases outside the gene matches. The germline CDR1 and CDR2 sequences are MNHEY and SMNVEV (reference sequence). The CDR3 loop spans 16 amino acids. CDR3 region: CASSLSIIQGANEQFF. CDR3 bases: TGTGCCAGCAGTTTATCGATAATCCAGGGGGCGAATGAGCAGTTCTTC.

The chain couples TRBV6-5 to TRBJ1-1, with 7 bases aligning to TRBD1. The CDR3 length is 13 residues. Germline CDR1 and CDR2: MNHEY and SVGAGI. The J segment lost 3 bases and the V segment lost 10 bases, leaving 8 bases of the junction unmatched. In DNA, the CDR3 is TGTGCCACCAAGACAGGGTGGGACACTGAAGCTTTCTTT. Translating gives CATKTGWDTEAFF.

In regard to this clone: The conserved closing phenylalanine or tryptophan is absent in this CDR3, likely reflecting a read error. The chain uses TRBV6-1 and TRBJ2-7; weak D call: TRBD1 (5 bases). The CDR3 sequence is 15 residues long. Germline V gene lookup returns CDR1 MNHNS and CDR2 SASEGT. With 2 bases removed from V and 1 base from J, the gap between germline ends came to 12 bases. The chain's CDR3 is CASSELYQGSYEQYS. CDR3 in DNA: TGTGCCAGCAGTGAATTGTATCAGGGTTCCTACGAGCAGTACTCC.

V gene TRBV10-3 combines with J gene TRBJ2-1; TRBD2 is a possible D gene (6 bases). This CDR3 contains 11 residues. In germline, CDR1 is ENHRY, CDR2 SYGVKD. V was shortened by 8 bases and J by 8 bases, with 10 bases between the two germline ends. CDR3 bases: TGTGCCATCCTCCGCGGGGATGAGCAGTTCTTC. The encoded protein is CAILRGDEQFF.